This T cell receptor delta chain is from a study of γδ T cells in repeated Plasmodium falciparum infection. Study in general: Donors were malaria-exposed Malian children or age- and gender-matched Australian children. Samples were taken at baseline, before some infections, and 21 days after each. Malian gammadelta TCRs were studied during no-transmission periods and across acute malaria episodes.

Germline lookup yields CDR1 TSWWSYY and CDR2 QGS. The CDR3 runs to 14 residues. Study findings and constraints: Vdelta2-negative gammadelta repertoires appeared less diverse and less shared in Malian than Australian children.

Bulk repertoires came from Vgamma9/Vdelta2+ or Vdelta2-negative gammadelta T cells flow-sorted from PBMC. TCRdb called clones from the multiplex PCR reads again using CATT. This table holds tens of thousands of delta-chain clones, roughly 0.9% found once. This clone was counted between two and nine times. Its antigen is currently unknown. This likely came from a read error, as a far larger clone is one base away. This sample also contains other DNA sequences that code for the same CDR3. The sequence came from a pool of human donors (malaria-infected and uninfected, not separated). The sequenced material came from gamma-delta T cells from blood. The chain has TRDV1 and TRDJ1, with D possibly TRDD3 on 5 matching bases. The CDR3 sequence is CALGALPGGHKLIF. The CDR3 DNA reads TGTGCCCTTGGGGCCTTACCCGGAGGGCATAAACTCATCTTT.